This TCR beta chain was documented in a study of shared clonotypes between healthy human individuals. The naive CD8 population came from CD45RO-negative cells selected for CCR7, without terminally differentiated effector memory CD45RA+ cells. All of the donors resided in Nashville, Tennessee, and each was a Caucasian adult. The CDR3 is 16 residues long. Unmatched junction bases numbered 8, after V lost 4 bases and J lost 2 bases. Germline V gene sequence: CDR1 SGHRS, CDR2 YFSETQ. Authors' analysis steps: ImmunoSEQ only sent back junction sequences with no quality scores, so filtering was done differently. Libraries were prepared by immunoSEQ multiplex PCR; TCRdb keeps only in-frame clonotypes and omits some of them. The V and J calls and clone size come from that table; D and trimming were worked out from the DNA. The sample carries 2 million or so clones, roughly 95% recorded once.

Sequencing used naive CD8+ T cells sorted from blood. This TCR was recovered from a man younger than 35 in good health. This chain uses TRBV5-1 with TRBJ2-2; 7 bases are a match to TRBD1. CDR3 in DNA: TGCGCCAGCAGCGGTTGGGACAGCCCTAACACCGGGGAGCTGTTTTTT. Protein sequence: CASSGWDSPNTGELFF.